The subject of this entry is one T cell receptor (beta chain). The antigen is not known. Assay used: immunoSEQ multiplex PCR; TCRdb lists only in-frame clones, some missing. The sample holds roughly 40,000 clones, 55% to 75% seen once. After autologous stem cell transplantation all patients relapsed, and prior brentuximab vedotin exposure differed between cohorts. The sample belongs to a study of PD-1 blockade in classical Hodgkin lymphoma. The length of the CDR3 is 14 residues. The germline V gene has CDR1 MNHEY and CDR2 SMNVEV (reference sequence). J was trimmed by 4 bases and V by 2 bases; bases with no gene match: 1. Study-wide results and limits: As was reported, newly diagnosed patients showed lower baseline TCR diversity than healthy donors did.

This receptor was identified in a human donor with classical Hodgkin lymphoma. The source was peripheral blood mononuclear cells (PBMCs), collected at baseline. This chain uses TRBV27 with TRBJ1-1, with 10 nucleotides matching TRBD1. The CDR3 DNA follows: TGTGCCAGCAGTTTACGGGACAGGGGCACTGAAGCTTTCTTT. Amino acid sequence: CASSLRDRGTEAFF.